The next 11 T cell receptor beta chains were all read from a single sample in a study of shared clonotypes between healthy human individuals. Method: immunoSEQ multiplex PCR; TCRdb's copy keeps in-frame clones and lacks some. The table records roughly 2,300,000 clones, roughly 90% of them present only once. The sequenced sample consisted of naive CD4+ T cells from PBMCs. Subset in this sample: CD45RA+ positively selected. Source of these receptors: a man aged 18 to 29 in good health. Some clones in this sample may be carry-over from other donors' samples.

The J gene is TRBJ2-5, the V gene TRBV14; D is unclear. The germline gives CDR1 SGHDN, CDR2 FVKESK. There are 12 residues in the CDR3. Trimming stripped 5 bases from V and 2 bases from J, with 6 bases between. The CDR3 coding sequence is TGTGCCAGCAGCAAGATACAAGAGACCCAGTACTTC. Protein product: CASSKIQETQYF.

The gene calls are TRBV19 and TRBJ2-5, with 7 bases aligning to TRBD2. The trim removed 2 bases at V and 10 bases at J, leaving 25 bases unmatched. The germline CDR1 and CDR2 sequences are LNHDA and SQIVND (reference sequence). The CDR3 runs to 19 residues. The CDR3 sequence is CASSIMAGPQRGRRGDQYF. The CDR3 coding sequence is TGTGCCAGTAGTATAATGGCGGGCCCCCAGCGGGGTCGCAGAGGGGACCAGTACTTC.

The CDR3 coding sequence is TGCGCCAGCAGCTTGGATACCTATAAGGACGCCGGGGAGCTGTTTTTT. It specifies CASSLDTYKDAGELFF. The V and J genes are TRBV5-1 and TRBJ2-2; D is uncertain. This CDR3 is 16 amino acids long. The germline V gene has CDR1 SGHRS and CDR2 YFSETQ. Trimming shortened V by 0 bases and J by 6 bases, and 15 bases separated the two germline ends.

The chain uses TRBV21-1 and TRBJ2-7; TRBD1 was called by the table and not checked on the DNA. TRBV21-1 is marked as a pseudogene. The CDR3 is 16 residues long. This CDR3 reads CASSKDPMGQAYEQYF. CDR3 nucleotides: TGTGCCAGCAGCAAAGATCCTATGGGACAGGCCTACGAGCAGTACTTC.

This clone was observed a handful of times. This chain joins TRBV2 and TRBJ1-5; D is unclear. The CDR3 covers 14 residues. The germline V gene has CDR1 SNHLY and CDR2 FYNNEI. V lost 4 bases, J lost 4 bases, and 11 bases lay in between. CDR3 coding DNA: TGTGCCAGCAGTGTATTACTACTTAATCAGCCCCAGCATTTT. This encodes CASSVLLLNQPQHF.

This clone has just one count. V and J are TRBV5-1 and TRBJ2-7, with a weak D call TRBD1 (5 bases). Germline CDR1 reads SGHRS; CDR2 reads YFSETQ. This CDR3 has 13 amino acids. V lost 4 bases and J 7 bases, leaving 15 bases between the germline ends. The CDR3, as DNA: TGCGCCAGCAGCCCCGACAGAGTCTGGGAGCAGTACTTC. Encoded protein: CASSPDRVWEQYF.

This sequence joins TRBV5-1 and TRBJ2-7, with D perhaps TRBD1 or TRBD2 (5 bases each). The CDR3 loop spans 16 amino acids. The V end lost 6 bases, the J end lost 6 bases, and 25 bases lay between the germline ends. Looked up from germline, CDR1 is SGHRS and CDR2 is YFSETQ. The DNA for the CDR3 is TGCGCCAGCACCCCCGCTGGGGGAATGGGCGTGGGCGAGCAGTACTTC. This codes for CASTPAGGMGVGEQYF.

To note about this clone: Other DNA sequences from this sample encode an identical CDR3 as well. The chain uses TRBV9 and TRBJ2-5, with 8 bases matching TRBD2. The ends lost 4 bases at V and 1 base at J; junction bases unmatched: 3. CDR3 length: 14 residues. The germline V gene has CDR1 SGDLS and CDR2 YYNGEE. The DNA of the CDR3 is TGTGCCAGCAGCCCCACTAGCGGCCAAGAGACCCAGTACTTC. Its translation is CASSPTSGQETQYF.

V gene TRBV29-1 combines with J gene TRBJ2-1; 7 bases are shared with TRBD2. Germline loops: CDR1 SQVTM, CDR2 ANQGSEA. J gave up 3 bases and V 5 bases, and 10 bases lay outside the gene matches. The CDR3 contains 15 residues. CDR3 bases: TGCAGCGTTCGCTCCTCTAGCGGAAACTACAATGAGCAGTTCTTC. This sequence encodes CSVRSSSGNYNEQFF.

The rearrangement links TRBV5-6 to TRBJ2-3; possibly TRBD1 for D (5 bases). The CDR3 extends over 15 amino acids. V was pared by 5 bases and J by 1 base, with 14 bases between. Germline lookup yields CDR1 SGHDT and CDR2 YYEEEE. CDR3 in DNA: TGTGCCAGCAGGGGTTGGGGCGCGGGCACAGATACGCAGTATTTT. This codes for CASRGWGAGTDTQYF.

The chain carries TRBV6-1 and TRBJ2-7; D could derive from TRBD1 or TRBD2 (5 bases each). Trimming took 3 bases from V and 5 from J, leaving 20 bases between them. CDR1 is MNHNS and CDR2 is SASEGT in the germline V gene. The CDR3 is 16 amino acids. The CDR3 DNA is TGTGCCAGCAGTGAGCCCACAGGAGGTGCGACCAACGAGCAGTACTTC. Translated: CASSEPTGGATNEQYF.